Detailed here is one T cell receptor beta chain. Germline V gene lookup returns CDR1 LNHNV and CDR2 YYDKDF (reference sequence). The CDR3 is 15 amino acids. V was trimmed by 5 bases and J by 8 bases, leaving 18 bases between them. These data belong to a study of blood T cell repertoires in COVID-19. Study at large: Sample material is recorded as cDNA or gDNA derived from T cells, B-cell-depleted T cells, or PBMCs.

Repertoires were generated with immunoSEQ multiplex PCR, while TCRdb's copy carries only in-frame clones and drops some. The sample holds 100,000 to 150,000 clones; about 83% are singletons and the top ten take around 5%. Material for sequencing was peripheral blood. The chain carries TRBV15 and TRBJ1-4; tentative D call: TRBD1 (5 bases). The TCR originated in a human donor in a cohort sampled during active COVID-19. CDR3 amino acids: CATSLAGSSGEKLFF. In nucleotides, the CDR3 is TGTGCCACCAGCCTGGCAGGGTCATCAGGAGAAAAACTGTTTTTT. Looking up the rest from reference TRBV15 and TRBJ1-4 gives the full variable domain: DAMVIQNPRYQVTQFGKPVTLSCSQTLNHNVMYWYQQKSSQAPKLLFHYYDKDFNNEADTPDNFQSRRPNTSFCFLDIRSPGLGDTAMYLCATSLAGSSGEKLFFGSGTQLSVL.